This TCR beta chain derives from a study of identical twins. Study observations and caveats: Abundant beta clonotypes from cord blood bore fewer insertions; memory repertoires lacked this pattern. Low generation-probability sequences were in excess among twin-shared out-of-frame alpha sequences.

A template switching step contributed a universal primer site, while unique molecular identifiers were present in the cDNA. TCRdb recomputed calls from the 5' RACE reads with MiXCR, one row per CDR3 protein. The sample consists of roughly 240,000 distinct CDR3 sequences, approximately 7% of them appearing once. Germline V lookup: CDR1 SGHRS, CDR2 YFSETQ. This CDR3 is 13 amino acids long. The germline V and J ends were trimmed by 4 bases and 6 bases, with 14 bases remaining between them. This clonotype has just a few counts. Its cognate antigen is unknown. This sample was shared with a second study, whose subject was yellow fever vaccine responses in identical twins. According to that study: Twins' T cell vaccine responses reportedly looked partly convergent, partly personalized.

The chain recombines TRBV5-1 with TRBJ2-7; tentative D call: TRBD1 (5 bases). The receptor's source is a woman aged 18-29 years in good health. The sequenced material came from memory (CD45RO+) T cells sorted from blood. The CDR3 loop reads CASSTSGFGEQYF. DNA of the CDR3: TGCGCCAGCAGCACCTCAGGGTTTGGCGAGCAGTACTTC.